Reported below is one TCR beta chain. Trimming cost V 3 bases and J 3 bases; bases outside gene matches: 13. Germline CDR1 reads LNHDA; CDR2 reads SQIVND (reference sequence). The CDR3 runs 18 residues. These data belong to a study of blood T cell repertoires in COVID-19. Across the whole study: Spain, Italy and the United States supplied samples that represented acute and convalescent COVID-19.

Original processing methods: From reference gene primer amplification, estimates of nucleated cell counts were derived. The data were produced by immunoSEQ multiplex PCR, yet TCRdb's version contains in-frame clones alone and is incomplete. V, J and clone size were drawn from that table, and D and trimming were deduced from the DNA. The table shows about 300,000 clones, with more than 85% occurring only once. A Seattle source enrolled patients during active infection and followed them longitudinally. The sequencing sample was made of peripheral blood. This chain connects TRBV19 to TRBJ1-2, with TRBD1 matching over 10 bases. The clonotype originates from a woman between 25 and 40 years old with COVID-19, enrolled during active disease. CDR3 DNA sequence: TGTGCCAGTAGTATGTTTACTCCATCCGGGACAGGGGACTATGGCTACACCTTC. It encodes CASSMFTPSGTGDYGYTF.